This TCR beta chain appears in the sequencing data of a study of cytomegalovirus exposure and HLA in healthy donors. At the level of the study: Samples from HLA-typed donors yielded around 85 million unique TCRs in an early data release. Findings and limits, study-wide: Reports state that TCR beta sequences accurately predicted most subjects' HLA-A and HLA-B alleles. Most CMV-associated TCR beta chains appeared HLA-restricted in a later analysis.

The table lists this clone with a few counts. Antigen unknown. PCR primers comprised 60 Vbeta and 13 Jbeta primers. Assay: immunoSEQ multiplex PCR; the TCRdb copy retains only in-frame clones and omits some. The table lists about 180,000 clones, about 80% of them singletons. Between the trimmed V and J ends, which lost 2 bases and 8 bases, there was a span of 15 bases. Germline CDR1 is LGHNA and CDR2 is YNFKEQ. The CDR3 spans 14 residues. The clonotype was recovered from a man between 18 and 29 years old in good health and CMV-seronegative. The V gene is TRBV4-2, the J gene TRBJ1-2, with D unclear. Sequenced: PBMCs. The CDR3 DNA is TGTGCCAGCAGCCAAAAAGAGGCCGGGAGGGGCTACACCTTC. Protein: CASSQKEAGRGYTF.